These T cell receptor beta chains were read from a single sample in a study of cytomegalovirus exposure and HLA in healthy donors. Sequenced by immunoSEQ multiplex PCR; TCRdb stores in-frame clones only, minus some. The sample totals tens of thousands of clones. The sample taken for sequencing was PBMCs. These receptor sequences come from a girl aged 5-17 years in good health and CMV-seropositive. The CDR3 runs from the conserved cysteine through the conserved F or W. D genes are given only for firm matches.

.	TRBV4-1	CASSQAQEGFYGYTF
.	TRBV6-6	CASSSTGPDQPQHF
TRBD1	TRBV6-5	CASSPYTGGESGYTF
.	TRBV5-6	CASSFRENEKLFF
TRBD1	TRBV6-4	CASSETGGGEAFF
TRBD1	TRBV19	CASSMGQGGTDTQYF
.	TRBV4-1	CASSQQGLSYEQYF
.	TRBV19	CASRPGVLTTEAFF
TRBD2	TRBV5-4	CASSSSGGSYNEQFF
TRBD2	TRBV18	CASSPTFPAGGSYNEQFF
TRBD1	TRBV10-3	CAISERQGFSPLHF
.	TRBV11-3	CASSASLAAREQYF
.	TRBV6-5	CAISSTGLLNTEAFF
.	TRBV25-1	CASSEYGQTASEETQYF
.	TRBV18	CASSIQGAELFF
.	TRBV14	CASSQVGGTDTQYF
TRBD1	TRBV2	CASSFKSRDRNGYTF
TRBD1	TRBV5-1	CASSRGGQGNTEAFF
TRBD2	TRBV15	CATRPLKGSTSGNTDTQYF
.	TRBV14	CASSRSSLKFF
.	TRBV5-4	CASSPKAQGYKQYF
.	TRBV5-1	CASSLDNDYEQFF
.	TRBV7-6	CASSLLSPAYEQYF
.	TRBV5-1	CASSEGQKETQYF
.	TRBV7-9	CASSLFNDTLVTYEQYF
TRBD1	TRBV7-6	CASIPGGSNTGELFF
.	TRBV18	CASTSDRQSEQFF
TRBD2	TRBV7-9	CASSRSGGGTGELFF
.	TRBV29-1	CSVQGGNTEAFF
TRBD2	TRBV9	CASSAVGGGYTGELFF
.	TRBV29-1	CSVEDSHSYEQYF
.	TRBV6-5	CASSYHIAGARNTIYF
.	TRBV28	CASSAETTEAFF
.	TRBV18	CASSSARDSPLHF
.	TRBV13	CASSPRAQETQYF
.	TRBV4-3	CASSQAGTVGELFF
TRBD2	TRBV5-1	CASSFAGDQETQYF
.	TRBV11-3	CASSFRGLAGNEQFF
.	TRBV4-1	CASSQPTGRAGNTIYF
.	TRBV7-7	CASSSGSSADTQYF
.	TRBV11-2	CASSDQGGRTEAFF
.	TRBV5-1	CASSLRTEATEAFF
.	TRBV7-9	CASSPTRAYEQYF
TRBD1	TRBV13	CASSLRGQGTINYGYTF
.	TRBV28	CASTSGDTQYF
TRBD1	TRBV9	CASSPKPEGQGNTEAFF
.	TRBV5-5	CASSLGEGWSETQYF
TRBD1	TRBV6-4	CASSVGQGGGYTF
TRBD1	TRBV6-1	CASVQGQANQPQHF
TRBD1	TRBV5-6	CASSLSGQDRGWQYF
.	TRBV10-3	CAISTGRTAFF